A selection of T cell receptor beta chains follows, all from one sample in a study of CD8 T cells in ankylosing spondylitis. MiXCR, applied by TCRdb to the 5' RACE reads, yields one record per CDR3 protein. The sample gives 340,000 or so distinct CDR3 sequences, about 15% of which show up once; 0.85% to 1.4% is in the top ten. Sequenced sample: blood, either unsorted or a sorted T cell fraction (not recorded which). These receptors were taken from a male donor with ankylosing spondylitis or in good health (not recorded which). Both conserved end residues are part of each CDR3. Each record gives: clone size, J gene, CDR3 length, D gene, V gene, CDR3 DNA, CDR3 protein. A D gene is named only where the DNA matches it firmly. The size entry is marked missing in some rows and otherwise reads once, few, many or a size class.

clone size: -; J gene: TRBJ1-4; CDR3 length: 13; D gene: -; V gene: TRBV10-2; CDR3 DNA: TGCGCCAGCAGCCGACGGGCTAATGAAAAACTGTTTTTT; CDR3 protein: CASSRRANEKLFF
clone size: few; J gene: TRBJ1-1; CDR3 length: 14; D gene: TRBD1; V gene: TRBV9; CDR3 DNA: TGTGCCAGCAGCGACGCGACAGGGTTCGGTGAAGCTTTCTTT; CDR3 protein: CASSDATGFGEAFF
clone size: once; J gene: TRBJ2-3; CDR3 length: 15; D gene: TRBD1; V gene: TRBV5-1; CDR3 DNA: TGCGCCAGCAGCTCGGACAGGATCTCCAGTAATACGCAGTATTTT; CDR3 protein: CASSSDRISSNTQYF
clone size: few; J gene: TRBJ2-7; CDR3 length: 12; D gene: -; V gene: TRBV10-3; CDR3 DNA: TGTGCCATCACGGAGGGTGCCTACGAGCAGTACTTC; CDR3 protein: CAITEGAYEQYF
clone size: -; J gene: TRBJ1-2; CDR3 length: 15; D gene: -; V gene: TRBV5-1; CDR3 DNA: TGCGCCAGCAGCTCAGACCCTGCGCCAGACTATGGCTACACCTTC; CDR3 protein: CASSSDPAPDYGYTF
clone size: -; J gene: TRBJ1-3; CDR3 length: 13; D gene: -; V gene: TRBV10-3; CDR3 DNA: TGTGCCATCAGACAGACCTCTGGAAACACCATATATTTT; CDR3 protein: CAIRQTSGNTIYF
clone size: few; J gene: TRBJ1-2; CDR3 length: 15; D gene: -; V gene: TRBV5-6; CDR3 DNA: TGTGCCAGCAGCATCGGGGTACAGGGAGACTATGGCTACACCTTC; CDR3 protein: CASSIGVQGDYGYTF
clone size: many; J gene: TRBJ2-3; CDR3 length: 18; D gene: TRBD2; V gene: TRBV5-1; CDR3 DNA: TGCGCCAGCAGCTACCGGACTAGCAGGGGAGGAGGCACAGATACGCAGTATTTT; CDR3 protein: CASSYRTSRGGGTDTQYF
clone size: -; J gene: TRBJ2-1; CDR3 length: 12; D gene: -; V gene: TRBV3-1; CDR3 DNA: TGTGCCAGCAGCCAACTAACGGATGAGCAGTTCTTC; CDR3 protein: CASSQLTDEQFF
clone size: -; J gene: TRBJ2-7; CDR3 length: 13; D gene: -; V gene: TRBV29-1; CDR3 DNA: TGCAGCGTTCACCGGGAGTCCCCTTACGAGCAGTACTTC; CDR3 protein: CSVHRESPYEQYF
clone size: -; J gene: TRBJ2-5; CDR3 length: 13; D gene: -; V gene: TRBV25-1; CDR3 DNA: TGTGCCAGCAGTGAAATAGGTCCTGAGACCCAGTACTTC; CDR3 protein: CASSEIGPETQYF
clone size: -; J gene: TRBJ2-5; CDR3 length: 16; D gene: TRBD1; V gene: TRBV7-2; CDR3 DNA: TGTGCCAGCAGCTTCAATGGCCAGGGGGTAATGGAGACCCAGTACTTC; CDR3 protein: CASSFNGQGVMETQYF
clone size: few; J gene: TRBJ2-1; CDR3 length: 16; D gene: TRBD1; V gene: TRBV10-3; CDR3 DNA: TGTGCCATCAGTGCCGGGGACAGGAGCTCCTACAATGAGCAGTTCTTC; CDR3 protein: CAISAGDRSSYNEQFF